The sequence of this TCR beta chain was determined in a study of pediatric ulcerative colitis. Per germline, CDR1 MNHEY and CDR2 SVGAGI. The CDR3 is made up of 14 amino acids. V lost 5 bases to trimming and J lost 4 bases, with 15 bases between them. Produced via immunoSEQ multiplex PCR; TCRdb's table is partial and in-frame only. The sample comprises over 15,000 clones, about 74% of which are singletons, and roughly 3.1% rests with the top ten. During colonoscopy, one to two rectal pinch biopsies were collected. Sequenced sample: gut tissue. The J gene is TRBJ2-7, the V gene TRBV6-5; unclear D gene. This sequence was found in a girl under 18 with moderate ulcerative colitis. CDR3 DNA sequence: TGTGCCAGCAGTGCTCCGGGTCCACCATACGAGCAGTACTTC. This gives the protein CASSAPGPPYEQYF.